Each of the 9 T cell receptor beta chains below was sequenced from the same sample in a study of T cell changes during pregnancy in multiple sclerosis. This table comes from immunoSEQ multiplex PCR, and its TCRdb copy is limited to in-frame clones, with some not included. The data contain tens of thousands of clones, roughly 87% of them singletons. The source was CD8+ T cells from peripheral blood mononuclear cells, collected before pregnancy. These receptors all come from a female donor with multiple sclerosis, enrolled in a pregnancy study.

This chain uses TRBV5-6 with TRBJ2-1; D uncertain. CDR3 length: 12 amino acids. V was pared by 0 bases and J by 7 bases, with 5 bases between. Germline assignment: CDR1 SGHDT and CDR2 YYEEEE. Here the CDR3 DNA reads TGTGCCAGCAGCTTGGCCGCGAATGAGCAGTTCTTC. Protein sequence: CASSLAANEQFF. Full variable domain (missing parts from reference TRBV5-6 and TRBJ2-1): DAGVTQSPTHLIKTRGQQVTLRCSPKSGHDTVSWYQQALGQGPQFIFQYYEEEERQRGNFPDRFSGHQFPNYSSELNVNALLLGDSALYLCASSLAANEQFFGPGTRLTVL.

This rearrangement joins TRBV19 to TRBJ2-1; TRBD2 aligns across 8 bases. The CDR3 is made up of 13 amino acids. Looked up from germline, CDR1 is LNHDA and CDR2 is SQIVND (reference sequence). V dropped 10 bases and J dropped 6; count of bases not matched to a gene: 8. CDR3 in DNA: TGTGCCACGGGACTAGTAGCCGGCAATGAGCAGTTCTTC. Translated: CATGLVAGNEQFF.

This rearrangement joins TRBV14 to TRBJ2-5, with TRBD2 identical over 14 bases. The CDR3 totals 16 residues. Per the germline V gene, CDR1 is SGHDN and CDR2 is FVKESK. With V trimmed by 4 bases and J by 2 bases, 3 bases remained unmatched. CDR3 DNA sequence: TGTGCCAGCAGCCGGAGACTAGCGGGAGGGCAAGAGACCCAGTACTTC. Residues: CASSRRLAGGQETQYF.

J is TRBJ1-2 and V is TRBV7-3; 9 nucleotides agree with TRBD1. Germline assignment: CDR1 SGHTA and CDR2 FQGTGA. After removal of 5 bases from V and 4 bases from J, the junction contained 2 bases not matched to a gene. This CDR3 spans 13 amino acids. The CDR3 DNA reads TGTGCCAGCAGCCAGGGACAGGGCTATGGCTACACCTTC. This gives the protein CASSQGQGYGYTF.

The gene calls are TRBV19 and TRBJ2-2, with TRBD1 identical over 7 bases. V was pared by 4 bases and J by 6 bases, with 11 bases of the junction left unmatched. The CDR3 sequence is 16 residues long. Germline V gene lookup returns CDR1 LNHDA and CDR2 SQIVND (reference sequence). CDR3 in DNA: TGTGCCAGTAGTAGCCCAGACAGGGAAGGTCCCGGGGAGCTGTTTTTT. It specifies CASSSPDREGPGELFF.

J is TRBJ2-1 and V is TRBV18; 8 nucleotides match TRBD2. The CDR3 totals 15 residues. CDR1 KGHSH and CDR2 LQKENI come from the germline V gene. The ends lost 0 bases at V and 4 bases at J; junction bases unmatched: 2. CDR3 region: CASSPPGTSYNEQFF. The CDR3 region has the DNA TGTGCCAGCTCACCACCAGGGACTAGTTACAATGAGCAGTTCTTC.

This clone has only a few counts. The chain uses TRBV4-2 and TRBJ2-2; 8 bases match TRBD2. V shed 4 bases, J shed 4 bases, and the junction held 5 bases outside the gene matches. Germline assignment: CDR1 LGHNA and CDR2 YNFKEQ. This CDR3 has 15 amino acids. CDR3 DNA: TGTGCCAGCAGCCCGATTAGCGGGATCACCGGGGAGCTGTTTTTT. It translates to CASSPISGITGELFF.

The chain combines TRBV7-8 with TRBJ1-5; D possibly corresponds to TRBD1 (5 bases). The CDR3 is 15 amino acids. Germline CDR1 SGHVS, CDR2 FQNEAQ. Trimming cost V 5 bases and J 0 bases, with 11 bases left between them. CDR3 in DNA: TGTGCCAGCAGCCCTACGGGGGGTAGCAATCAGCCCCAGCATTTT. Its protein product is CASSPTGGSNQPQHF.

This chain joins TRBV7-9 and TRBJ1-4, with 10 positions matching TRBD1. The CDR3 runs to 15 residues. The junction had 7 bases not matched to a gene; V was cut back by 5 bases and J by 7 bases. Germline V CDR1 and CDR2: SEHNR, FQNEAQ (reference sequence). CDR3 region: CASSVKTGGGEKLFF. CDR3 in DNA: TGTGCCAGCAGCGTAAAGACAGGGGGCGGTGAAAAACTGTTTTTT.